A single T cell receptor beta chain is shown here with its context. In terms of age and location, participants ranged from about 18 to 95 years and lived in about 25 US areas. Cohorts were based on clinical histories the participants reported. TCRdb's table, derived via immunoSEQ multiplex PCR, lists solely in-frame clones and lacks some. The sample shows some 48,000 clones, around four fifths of them seen only once. The data stem from a study of blood T cell repertoires in COVID-19. About the study: From the United States, Italy and Spain came samples of acute and convalescent COVID-19. In each case, the material was cDNA or gDNA derived from T cells, B-cell-depleted T cells, or PBMCs.

The CDR3 runs 13 residues. Trimming at V came to 7 bases and at J to 4 bases, leaving 4 bases not matched to a gene. CDR1 is SGHRS, CDR2 YFSETQ, per germline. The TCR was taken from a woman between 45 and 65 years old with acute COVID-19. This chain connects TRBV5-1 to TRBJ1-2; 10 nucleotides agree with TRBD1. The sample was PBMCs or T cells enriched from blood (not recorded which). The DNA for the CDR3 is TGCGCCAGCGGGACAGGGGACCTCTATGGCTACACCTTC. It encodes CASGTGDLYGYTF. Using reference TRBV5-1 and TRBJ1-2 for the parts outside the CDR3, the full variable domain is KAGVTQTPRYLIKTRGQQVTLSCSPISGHRSVSWYQQTPGQGLQFLFEYFSETQRNKGNFPGRFSGRQFSNSRSEMNVSTLELGDSALYLCASGTGDLYGYTFGSGTRLTVV.